This entry describes one TCR beta chain. This record comes from a study of blood T cell repertoires in COVID-19. Looked up from germline, CDR1 is MNHEY and CDR2 is SVGAGI. Trimming left V 8 bases short and J 2 bases short, with 7 bases between. The CDR3 consists of 11 residues. Individuals drawn from 24 US areas were roughly 18 to 95 years old. Cohorts were based on clinical histories the participants reported. Generated by immunoSEQ multiplex PCR, the TCRdb table keeps only in-frame clones and is missing some. The data show hundreds of thousands of clones, around 89% seen once. This receptor was obtained from a woman between 45 and 65 years old who had recovered from COVID-19. The sample consisted of PBMCs or T cells enriched from blood (not recorded which). The chain has TRBV6-5 and TRBJ2-7; D gene ambiguous. CDR3 in DNA: TGTGCCAGCGGGCACACCTACGAGCAGTACTTC. Its translation: CASGHTYEQYF.